Many counts were recorded for the clone carrying this T cell receptor beta chain. Its target is unknown. This record belongs to a study of response to subunit inactivated influenza vaccine. TCRdb passed the RT-PCR reads through MiXCR, listing each CDR3 protein once. This sample has 650,000 to 700,000 distinct CDR3 sequences, with more than 15% found just once. The CDR3 consists of 14 residues. Trimming stripped 2 bases from V and 5 bases from J, with 10 bases between. Germline CDR1 is SGHRS and CDR2 is YFSETQ. Points from the study as a whole: The study's authors posited that every seasonal influenza vaccination enlists few new T cells.

This clonotype was sampled from a man aged 50 to 60 who received an inactivated influenza vaccine. The material sequenced was PBMCs from blood, taken roughly 12 days after vaccination. The chain carries TRBV5-1 and TRBJ2-2; TRBD2 is a possible D gene (6 bases). The CDR3 here is CASSFGGTTGELFF. CDR3 DNA: TGCGCCAGCAGCTTCGGGGGTACAACCGGGGAGCTGTTTTTT.